These 21 T cell receptor beta chains came from one sample sequenced in a study of Ad26.COV2.S vaccination and SARS-CoV-2 variants. Here immunoSEQ multiplex PCR was the method, and the copy in TCRdb shows in-frame clones only, minus some. The sample has 400,000 to 450,000 clones; 90% are singletons. Noted treatment: some 20 received Ad26.COV2.S at low or high dose, single or two shots; five or six received placebo; per-sample allocation not given. Sampling took place 63 days after the first vaccine or placebo injection. Sequencing used peripheral blood, obtained in a trial of Ad26.COV2.S vaccine versus placebo. These receptors were obtained from a person between 18 and 65 years old who received the Ad26.COV2.S COVID-19 vaccine or a placebo.

The V and J genes are TRBV3-1 (or the pseudogene TRBV3-2) and TRBJ2-2; 13 bases are shared with TRBD2. In germline, CDR1 is LGHDT, CDR2 YNNKEL (reference sequence). V gave up 2 bases and J gave up 7 bases; unmatched junction bases: 10. The CDR3 has 18 residues. CDR3 sequence (DNA): TGTGCCAGCAGCCAATTTACTAGCGGGAGGGCCGAGGTCGGGGAGCTGTTTTTT. The encoded protein is CASSQFTSGRAEVGELFF.

The chain couples TRBV7-8 to TRBJ2-1, with D possibly being TRBD2 (6 bases). V was cut by 1 base and J by 8 bases, with 21 bases left in between. The V gene's germline CDR1 is SGHVS and CDR2 FQNEAQ. The CDR3 has 17 residues. The CDR3: CASSLVTYGTSGYEQFF. The CDR3 nucleotides are TGTGCCAGCAGCTTAGTGACATACGGGACTTCGGGCTATGAGCAGTTCTTC.

This chain connects TRBV18 to TRBJ2-1; 12 positions agree with TRBD2. CDR3 length: 16 residues. In germline, CDR1 is KGHSH, CDR2 LQKENI. V lost 3 bases to trimming and J lost 8 bases; unmatched junction nucleotides: 8. In DNA, the CDR3 is TGTGCCAGCTCACCTGATCTAGCGGGAGGGGATCATGAGCAGTTCTTC. This sequence encodes CASSPDLAGGDHEQFF. The whole variable domain, remainder taken from reference TRBV18 and TRBJ2-1, is NAGVMQNPRHLVRRRGQEARLRCSPMKGHSHVYWYRQLPEEGLKFMVYLQKENIIDESGMPKERFSAEFPKEGPSILRIQQVVRGDSAAYFCASSPDLAGGDHEQFFGPGTRLTVL.

This clone was counted once. The chain uses TRBV27 and TRBJ1-2; TRBD1 matches at 7 bases. The germline CDR1 and CDR2 sequences are MNHEY and SMNVEV (reference sequence). CDR3 size: 15 residues. With 6 bases clipped from V and 4 bases from J, the junction kept 11 bases outside the gene matches. CDR3 DNA: TGTGCCAGCAGGCCACGGGACAGAGAACCCTATGGCTACACCTTC. The encoded protein is CASRPRDREPYGYTF.

This chain links TRBV7-3 with TRBJ2-3, with TRBD2 matching over 9 bases. This CDR3 has 16 residues. V gave up 1 base and J gave up 4 bases; unmatched junction bases: 6. CDR1 is SGHTA, CDR2 FQGTGA, per germline. The CDR3 DNA is TGTGCCAGCAGCTTAAGGGGTAGCGGGAGCGCAGATACGCAGTATTTT. It yields the protein CASSLRGSGSADTQYF.

This chain connects TRBV5-4 to TRBJ2-1, with 9 bases identical to TRBD2. The trim removed 5 bases at V and 5 bases at J, leaving 5 bases unmatched. Germline V gene sequence: CDR1 SGHNT, CDR2 YYREEE (reference sequence). The CDR3 is 14 residues long. CDR3 region: CASRRLAEDNEQFF. The CDR3 bases are TGTGCCAGCAGGAGACTAGCGGAAGACAATGAGCAGTTCTTC.

This sequence joins TRBV7-3 and TRBJ2-1; 10 bases agree with TRBD2. The germline V gene has CDR1 SGHTA and CDR2 FQGTGA. V was clipped by 2 bases and J by 8 bases; unmatched bases: 6. This CDR3 comprises 15 residues. DNA of the CDR3: TGTGCCAGCAGCTTATCTAGCGGGAGTTTCGATGAGCAGTTCTTC. The encoded protein is CASSLSSGSFDEQFF.

The V and J genes are TRBV12-5 and TRBJ2-7; D unclear. This CDR3 comprises 12 residues. Germline-derived CDR1 and CDR2 are LGHNT and FRNRAP. V was cut by 7 bases and J by 2 bases, with 9 bases left in between. As DNA, the CDR3 is TGTGCTAGTGCCGCCATAACCTACGAGCAGTACTTC. This sequence encodes CASAAITYEQYF.

CDR3 DNA: TGTGCCAGTAAGATGGGCTCCGAGCAGTACTTC. The encoded protein is CASKMGSEQYF. This rearrangement joins TRBV19 to TRBJ2-7; D call uncertain. The ends were cut back, 7 bases at V and 6 bases at J, with 10 bases in the middle. The CDR3 loop spans 11 amino acids. Germline V gene lookup returns CDR1 LNHDA and CDR2 SQIVND (reference sequence).

The chain links TRBV5-1 to TRBJ2-3; D not certain. V lost 0 bases to trimming and J lost 3 bases, with 11 bases between them. The germline V gene has CDR1 SGHRS and CDR2 YFSETQ. The CDR3 covers 15 residues. CDR3 nucleotides: TGCGCCAGCAGCTTGGCCCCCGCGGAAACAGATACGCAGTATTTT. It codes for CASSLAPAETDTQYF.

The V gene is TRBV5-6, the J gene TRBJ1-5; D might be TRBD1 (6 bases). CDR1 SGHDT and CDR2 YYEEEE come from the germline V gene. The CDR3 is 17 residues long. The ends were cut back, 5 bases at V and 0 bases at J, with 18 bases in the middle. CDR3 DNA sequence: TGTGCCAGCAGTTACGGGAGGGGGAGTCGTAGCAATCAGCCCCAGCATTTT. Its translation: CASSYGRGSRSNQPQHF.

V and J are TRBV5-5 and TRBJ1-5; 8 positions match TRBD1. The CDR3 extends over 16 amino acids. Trimming at V came to 5 bases and at J to 2 bases, leaving 9 bases not matched to a gene. The V gene's germline CDR1 is SGHKS and CDR2 YYEKEE (reference sequence). CDR3 residues: CASSQLQGAGNQPQHF. As DNA, the CDR3 is TGTGCCAGCAGTCAGCTCCAGGGGGCCGGCAATCAGCCCCAGCATTTT. Looking up the rest from reference TRBV5-5 and TRBJ1-5 gives the full variable domain: DAGVTQSPTHLIKTRGQQVTLRCSPISGHKSVSWYQQVLGQGPQFIFQYYEKEERGRGNFPDRFSARQFPNYSSELNVNALLLGDSALYLCASSQLQGAGNQPQHFGDGTRLSIL.

The chain links TRBV29-1 to TRBJ1-1; 7 nucleotides agree with TRBD1. The CDR3 runs 15 residues. Germline V lookup: CDR1 SQVTM, CDR2 ANQGSEA. The trim removed 6 bases at V and 0 bases at J, leaving 10 bases unmatched. The CDR3 nucleotides are TGCAGCGTCGCACATGTACAGGGGATGAACACTGAAGCTTTCTTT. Amino acids: CSVAHVQGMNTEAFF.

The genes are TRBV7-2 and TRBJ2-7, with 9 positions matching TRBD2. Germline V lookup: CDR1 SGHTA, CDR2 FQGNSA. J lost 6 bases, V lost 2 bases, and 5 bases had no gene match. The CDR3 consists of 14 residues. As DNA, the CDR3 is TGTGCCAGCAGCTTAATGGGCGGGAGGGGCGAGCAGTACTTC. It codes for CASSLMGGRGEQYF.

The chain couples TRBV6-5 to TRBJ1-5, with D unclear. This CDR3 comprises 15 residues. Trimming removed 6 bases at V and 1 base at J, with 13 bases between. Germline lookup yields CDR1 MNHEY and CDR2 SVGAGI. CDR3 sequence reads: CASSRGRQSNQPQHF. The CDR3 nucleotides are TGTGCCAGCAGCCGCGGACGGCAAAGCAATCAGCCCCAGCATTTT.

This clone was recorded only once. This sequence joins TRBV6-5 and TRBJ1-4; 9 bases are a match to TRBD1. The V segment lost 5 bases and the J segment 7 bases; nucleotides outside the gene matches: 8. The CDR3 is made up of 15 amino acids. Germline loops: CDR1 MNHEY, CDR2 SVGAGI. The DNA of the CDR3 is TGTGCCAGCAGTACTACAGGGGGCTTGAGTGAAAAACTGTTTTTT. This sequence encodes CASSTTGGLSEKLFF.

The chain uses TRBV2 and TRBJ2-1, with D unresolved. Germline CDR1 is SNHLY and CDR2 is FYNNEI. The V end was cut by 7 bases, the J end by 7 bases, with 11 bases between. The CDR3 covers 12 residues. This CDR3 is CASMGTQNEQFF. Here the CDR3 DNA reads TGTGCCAGCATGGGCACCCAAAATGAGCAGTTCTTC.

The chain couples TRBV6-2 or TRBV6-3 to TRBJ2-1; TRBD2 aligns across 11 bases. CDR3 length: 15 residues. Germline trimming cut 3 bases from V and 12 bases from J; bases unmatched to any gene: 10. The germline V gene has CDR1 MNHEY and CDR2 SVGEGT. The CDR3 reads CASSYETSGSGGQFF. CDR3 in DNA: TGTGCCAGCAGTTATGAAACTAGCGGGAGTGGGGGGCAGTTCTTC.

This chain connects TRBV5-1 to TRBJ2-7, with a weak D call TRBD1 (5 bases). Trimming removed 0 bases from V and 1 base from J, with 5 bases in between. The CDR3 is made up of 13 amino acids. CDR1 and CDR2 (germline): SGHRS, YFSETQ. The chain's CDR3 is CASSLGQSYEQYF. The CDR3 DNA is TGCGCCAGCAGCTTGGGACAGTCCTACGAGCAGTACTTC.

This chain joins TRBV29-1 and TRBJ1-3; maybe TRBD1 (5 bases). V was clipped by 0 bases and J by 0 bases, with 18 bases between them. CDR3 length equals 18 residues. Germline V CDR1 and CDR2: SQVTM, ANQGSEA. This CDR3 reads CSVEDRGAGTASGNTIYF. DNA for the CDR3: TGCAGCGTTGAAGATCGCGGGGCAGGGACGGCCTCTGGAAACACCATATATTTT. Variable domain in full (rest from reference TRBV29-1 and TRBJ1-3): SAVISQKPSRDICQRGTSLTIQCQVDSQVTMMFWYRQQPGQSLTLIATANQGSEATYESGFVIDKFPISRPNLTFSTLTVSNMSPEDSSIYLCSVEDRGAGTASGNTIYFGEGSWLTVV.

The chain uses TRBV27 and TRBJ2-7; 7 nucleotides align to TRBD2. Per the germline V gene, CDR1 is MNHEY and CDR2 is SMNVEV (reference sequence). This CDR3 is built from 16 residues. V lost 6 bases to trimming and J lost 2 bases; unmatched junction nucleotides: 13. CDR3 sequence: CASSPGRGFTAYEQYF. The CDR3 DNA reads TGTGCCAGCAGCCCCGGGCGGGGGTTTACGGCCTACGAGCAGTACTTC.